The present T cell receptor (beta chain) was sequenced within a study of cytomegalovirus exposure and HLA in healthy donors. Notes on the study in general: When a later analysis compared HLA-associated TCR beta chains with equally common others, the HLA-associated chains turned out to be more clonally expanded and to have lower generation probabilities. Indistinguishability led to the exclusion of some V segments, TRBV6-2 and TRBV6-3 included.

Regarding this clone: Its specificity is unknown.

The CDR3 sequence is 16 residues long. Trimming took off 2 bases at V and 0 bases at J, with 11 bases between the two ends. The germline V gene encodes CDR1 LNHNV and CDR2 YYDKDF (reference sequence). The PCR ran on 60 Vbeta and 13 Jbeta primers. TCRdb's copy holds only in-frame clones and misses some; the assay was immunoSEQ multiplex PCR. Among about 130,000 clones listed, under 85% were seen once. This receptor was taken from a male donor in good health and CMV-seropositive. The rearrangement joins TRBV15 to TRBJ2-4; no definite D call. Sequenced material: PBMCs. CDR3 coding DNA: TGTGCCACCAGCAGAACCTCACGACTAGCCAAAAACATTCAGTACTTC. Its translation: CATSRTSRLAKNIQYF.